The 18 T cell receptor beta chains below all came from one sample that was sequenced in a study of T cells after yellow fever vaccination. TCRdb analysed the 5' RACE reads with MiXCR anew, one entry per CDR3 protein. The sample shows around 350,000 distinct CDR3 sequences, approximately 5.7% of them seen only once. The sequences come from PBMCs, collected 5 days after the yellow fever booster vaccination. All receptors come from a man aged 30 to 39 who received the YFV17D yellow fever vaccine.

The chain links TRBV6-2 or TRBV6-3 to TRBJ2-1; TRBD2 aligns across 9 bases. The germline V gene encodes CDR1 MNHEY and CDR2 SVGEGT. CDR3 length equals 18 residues. J gave up 0 bases and V 6 bases, and 12 bases lay outside the gene matches. In DNA, the CDR3 is TGTGCCAGCAGAGGTAGCGGGAGCCCAAGGGGCTCCTACAATGAGCAGTTCTTC. Its protein product is CASRGSGSPRGSYNEQFF.

V usage is TRBV6-5 and J usage is TRBJ2-3, with a weak D call TRBD2 (5 bases). V dropped 2 bases and J dropped 3 bases, with 9 bases sitting between them. Germline values: CDR1 MNHEY, CDR2 SVGAGI. The CDR3 has 14 residues. The CDR3, as DNA: TGTGCCAGCAGTTACCGAGAGGGTACAGATACGCAGTATTTT. It is translated as CASSYREGTDTQYF.

This clonotype was detected ten times or more. This sequence joins TRBV12-3 or TRBV12-4 and TRBJ2-1, with no clear D. The CDR3 has 15 amino acids. Trimming stripped 5 bases from V and 1 base from J, with 12 bases between. The DNA of the CDR3 is TGTGCCAGCAGTCCACTGCCTAGTTCCTACAATGAGCAGTTCTTC. It translates to CASSPLPSSYNEQFF.

This clonotype occurred many times. The V and J genes are TRBV30 and TRBJ2-7, with D tentatively TRBD2 (6 bases). The V gene's germline CDR1 is GTSNPN and CDR2 SVGIG (reference sequence). Between the trimmed V and J ends, which lost 5 bases and 0 bases, there was a span of 11 bases. The CDR3 spans 13 residues. The CDR3 region is CAWRGGNSYEQYF. Here the CDR3 DNA reads TGTGCCTGGCGAGGAGGGAACTCCTACGAGCAGTACTTC.

This chain links TRBV3-1 with TRBJ2-3, with 7 nucleotides matching TRBD2. Trimming at V came to 4 bases and at J to 0 bases, leaving 13 bases not matched to a gene. The germline CDR1 and CDR2 sequences are LGHDT and YNNKEL (reference sequence). The CDR3 consists of 18 residues. CDR3 DNA: TGTGCCAGCAGCCCTCTCCCTGGGCTAGCGGAGAGCACAGATACGCAGTATTTT. The encoded protein is CASSPLPGLAESTDTQYF.

The J gene is TRBJ2-1, the V gene TRBV5-1; 9 bases line up with TRBD2. CDR3 length: 16 amino acids. Trimming at V came to 0 bases and at J to 3 bases, leaving 4 bases not matched to a gene. CDR1 is SGHRS and CDR2 is YFSETQ in the germline V gene. CDR3 coding DNA: TGCGCCAGCAGCTTGGTGGGCGGGAGGGACTACAATGAGCAGTTCTTC. Translating it yields CASSLVGGRDYNEQFF.

This clonotype was seen more than once but under ten times. J is TRBJ2-7 and V is TRBV15, with D possibly matching TRBD1 (5 bases). V shed 1 base and J shed 2 bases, with 15 bases lying between them. Germline-derived CDR1 and CDR2 are LNHNV and YYDKDF (reference sequence). The CDR3 is 16 amino acids. CDR3 residues: CATSRGIGHLPYEQYF. The CDR3 DNA is TGTGCCACCAGCAGAGGAATTGGACATCTACCCTACGAGCAGTACTTC.

The chain employs TRBV10-3 and TRBJ1-1, with unresolved D. This CDR3 comprises 14 residues. Germline V lookup: CDR1 ENHRY, CDR2 SYGVKD. V was shortened by 3 bases and J by 1 base, with 9 bases between the two germline ends. The chain's CDR3 is CAISDPAKNTEAFF. CDR3 DNA sequence: TGTGCCATCAGTGACCCGGCCAAGAACACTGAAGCTTTCTTT.

This clonotype was seen repeatedly, ten times or more. This chain connects TRBV27 to TRBJ2-1, with 8 positions matching TRBD1. Germline lookup yields CDR1 MNHEY and CDR2 SMNVEV (reference sequence). The CDR3 runs 11 residues. Germline trimming cut 7 bases from V and 9 bases from J; bases unmatched to any gene: 2. The CDR3 nucleotides read TGTGCCAGCACCCAGGGGGCTGAGCAGTTCTTC. This sequence encodes CASTQGAEQFF.

This clonotype was detected many times. The chain joins TRBV12-3 or TRBV12-4 to TRBJ2-7; D gene uncertain. The CDR3 runs to 12 residues. Trimming stripped 6 bases from V and 3 bases from J, with 9 bases between. CDR3 nucleotides: TGTGCCAGCAGGGTTATCAACTACGAGCAGTACTTC. It encodes CASRVINYEQYF.

This clonotype was seen repeatedly, ten times or more. The chain has TRBV12-3 or TRBV12-4 and TRBJ2-1; D gene unclear. The CDR3 is 14 amino acids. Trimming shortened V by 2 bases and J by 2 bases, and 7 bases separated the two germline ends. CDR3 nucleotides: TGTGCCAGCAGTTTACCAGGCCCCTACAATGAGCAGTTCTTC. Protein sequence: CASSLPGPYNEQFF.

This clonotype has a count of ten or more. The rearrangement links TRBV6-1 to TRBJ2-7, with TRBD2 matching 11 bases. V was clipped by 2 bases and J by 7 bases; unmatched bases: 4. The CDR3 is 14 residues long. Germline lookup yields CDR1 MNHNS and CDR2 SASEGT. CDR3 nucleotides: TGTGCCAGCAGTGAACTAGCGGGAGGAGAAGAGCAGTACTTC. This sequence encodes CASSELAGGEEQYF.

This chain connects TRBV19 to TRBJ2-5; the match to TRBD1 covers 8 bases. This CDR3 has 14 amino acids. Germline V gives CDR1 LNHDA, CDR2 SQIVND (reference sequence). With 8 bases clipped from V and 5 bases from J, the junction kept 10 bases outside the gene matches. CDR3 bases: TGTGCCAGTCGCAGGGGGCTTCCGGGGGAGACCCAGTACTTC. Translated, it gives CASRRGLPGETQYF. The full variable domain, in which reference TRBV19 and TRBJ2-5 provide the parts outside the CDR3, is DGGITQSPKYLFRKEGQNVTLSCEQNLNHDAMYWYRQDPGQGLRLIYYSQIVNDFQKGDIAEGYSVSREKKESFPLTVTSAQKNPTAFYLCASRRGLPGETQYFGPGTRLLVL.

This clonotype was recorded a few times. The chain joins TRBV10-3 to TRBJ2-3; TRBD2 aligns across 13 bases. J gave up 0 bases and V 9 bases, and 6 bases lay outside the gene matches. Germline CDR1 ENHRY, CDR2 SYGVKD. This CDR3 has 16 residues. The CDR3 spells CAIRTSGGISTDTQYF. The CDR3 coding sequence is TGTGCCATTCGGACTAGCGGGGGAATAAGCACAGATACGCAGTATTTT.

This clonotype was seen once. V is TRBV18 and J is TRBJ2-4, with unresolved D. Germline V gives CDR1 KGHSH, CDR2 LQKENI. Trimming removed 3 bases from V and 5 bases from J, with 8 bases in between. There are 13 residues in the CDR3. The DNA for the CDR3 is TGTGCCAGCTCACCGGGTCAGCAAAACATTCAGTACTTC. This codes for CASSPGQQNIQYF.

This clonotype was detected only a few times. For the CDR3, the DNA is TGCAGTGCTCACGGGACTAGCGCACCAGGAGATGGATACAATGAGCAGTTCTTC. Its protein product is CSAHGTSAPGDGYNEQFF. This chain joins TRBV20-1 and TRBJ2-1, with 10 bases matching TRBD2. CDR1 is DFQATT and CDR2 is SNEGSKA in the germline V gene (reference sequence). The CDR3 length is 18 residues. The ends lost 5 bases at V and 4 bases at J; junction bases unmatched: 17.

V and J are TRBV7-2 and TRBJ2-1; perhaps TRBD2 as D (5 bases). V was clipped by 5 bases and J by 9 bases, with 17 bases between them. Germline CDR1 SGHTA, CDR2 FQGNSA. This CDR3 region has 14 residues. In nucleotides, the CDR3 is TGTGCCAGCAGCCAGGTCGGGGTCACGGGTGAGCAGTTCTTC. Translation gives CASSQVGVTGEQFF.

The chain employs TRBV7-2 and TRBJ2-7; tentatively, D is TRBD1 or TRBD2 (5 bases each). Deletions cut 6 bases from V and 2 bases from J, with 8 bases between. The germline CDR1 and CDR2 sequences are SGHTA and FQGNSA. The length of the CDR3 is 12 residues. The CDR3 loop is CASRSGPYEQYF. The CDR3 DNA reads as TGTGCCAGCAGATCGGGGCCCTACGAGCAGTACTTC.